The source of this T cell receptor beta chain is a study of cytomegalovirus exposure and HLA in healthy donors. The donors (healthy individuals) were bone marrow donors. With 60 Vbeta and 13 Jbeta primers, the PCR was carried out. In the study's own analysis: A later analysis counted 80 million or so unique TCR beta chains, about 10 million shared. The protocol was immunoSEQ multiplex PCR, while the TCRdb copy is restricted to in-frame clones and leaves out a portion. The DNA was the basis for D and trimming; V, J and clone size are from that table. The sample carries 150,000 to 200,000 clones, 79% recorded once. Germline CDR1 is SGHNT and CDR2 is YENEEA. V lost 4 bases and J lost 3; bases outside the gene matches: 5. The CDR3 is 14 residues long.

The TCR comes from a woman aged 50 to 65 in good health and CMV-seronegative. The sample consisted of PBMCs. V and J are TRBV11-3 and TRBJ2-5, with 7 positions matching TRBD1. The CDR3 reads CASSSGTAKETQYF. As DNA, the CDR3 is TGTGCCAGCAGCTCCGGGACAGCAAAAGAGACCCAGTACTTC.